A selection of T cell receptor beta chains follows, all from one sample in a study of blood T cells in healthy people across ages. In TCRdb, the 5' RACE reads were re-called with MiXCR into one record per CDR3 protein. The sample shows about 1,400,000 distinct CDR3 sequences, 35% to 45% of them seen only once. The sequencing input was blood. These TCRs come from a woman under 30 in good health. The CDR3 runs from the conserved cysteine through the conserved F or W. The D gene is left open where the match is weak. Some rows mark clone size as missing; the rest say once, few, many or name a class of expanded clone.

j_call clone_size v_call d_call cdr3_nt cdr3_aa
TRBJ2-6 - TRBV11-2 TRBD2 TGTGCCAGCAGCCCGAATTTAGCCGGGACTAGAGGTCTTCGTTCCTCTGGGGCCAACGTCCTGACTTTC CASSPNLAGTRGLRSSGANVLTF
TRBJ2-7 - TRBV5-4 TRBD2 TGTGCCAGCAGCGGCCCGGGACTAGCAGCCGACGAGCAGTACTTC CASSGPGLAADEQYF
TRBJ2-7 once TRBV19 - TGTGCCAGTAGTAGAAACAGGGAATTCCACGAGCAGTACTTC CASSRNREFHEQYF
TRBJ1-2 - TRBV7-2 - TGTGCCAGCAGCTTAGTAAATTGGGGCTACACCTTC CASSLVNWGYTF
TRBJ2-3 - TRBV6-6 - TGTGCCAGCAGTTACTCGCTCGGAATCAGCACAGATACGCAGTATTTT CASSYSLGISTDTQYF
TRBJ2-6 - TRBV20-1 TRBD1 TGCAGTGCTAGAGATGGTAAAGGGGGCGGTTTTGCCAACGTCCTGACTTTC CSARDGKGGGFANVLTF
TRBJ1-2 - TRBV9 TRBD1 TGTGCCAGCAGCGTAAAGCTGGACAGGGGCGGATCTGGCTACACCTTC CASSVKLDRGGSGYTF
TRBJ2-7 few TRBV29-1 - TGCAGCGTTGAATCTCAGGCCTACGAGCAGTACTTC CSVESQAYEQYF
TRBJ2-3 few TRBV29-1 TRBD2 TGCAGCGGCGGGACTAGCGGGAGTATGGGGAATACGCAGTATTTT CSGGTSGSMGNTQYF
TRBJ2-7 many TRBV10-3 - TGTGCCATCAGTGCCACAGGGGGGGGCGAGCAGTACTTC CAISATGGGEQYF
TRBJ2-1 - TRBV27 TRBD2 TGTGCCAGCGGCGCGGGGGGCGCTCCCAATGAGCAGTTCTTC CASGAGGAPNEQFF
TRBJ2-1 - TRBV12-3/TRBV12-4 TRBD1 TGTGCCAGCAGCCTACACGACAGGGGGGCACAGTTCTTC CASSLHDRGAQFF
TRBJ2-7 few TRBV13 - TGTGCCAGCAGCTTAGGGGACAAGACCTACGAGCAGTACTTC CASSLGDKTYEQYF
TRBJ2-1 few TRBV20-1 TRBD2 TGCAGTGCTAGAGAGGCGGGAGCCTCGTACAATGAGCAGTTCTTT CSAREAGASYNEQFF
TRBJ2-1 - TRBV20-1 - TGCAGTGCTAGCCCTAAAGCGGGTGGCTACAATGAGCAGTTCTTC CSASPKAGGYNEQFF
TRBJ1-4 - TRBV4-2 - TGTGCCAGCAGCCAAGTTTGGGCAGGGGCTGAAAAACTGTTTTTT CASSQVWAGAEKLFF
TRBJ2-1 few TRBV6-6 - TGTGCCAGCAGTTACTCAGGGTTCGGTGAGCAGTTCTTC CASSYSGFGEQFF
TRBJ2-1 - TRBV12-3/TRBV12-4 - TGTGCCAGCACCCAGATACAGGGCAATGAGCAGTTCTTC CASTQIQGNEQFF
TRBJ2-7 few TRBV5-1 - TGCGCCAGCAGCACTAGTCAGGGGACATTCTACGAGCAGTACTTC CASSTSQGTFYEQYF
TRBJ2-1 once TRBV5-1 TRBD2 TGCGCCAGCAGCTTGGAGAGCGGGGGGGCTGATGAGCAGTTCTTC CASSLESGGADEQFF
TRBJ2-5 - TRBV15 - TGTGCCACCAGCAGAGCCCCCGGTATGGCCCAGAGAGAAGAGACCCAGTACTTC CATSRAPGMAQREETQYF
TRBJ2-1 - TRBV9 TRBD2 TGTGCCAGCAGCATTAGCGGGGGACAATCCAATGAGCAGTTCTTC CASSISGGQSNEQFF
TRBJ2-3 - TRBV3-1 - TGTGCCAGCAGCCAAGACCCCACCGGACGTACAGATACGCAGTATTTT CASSQDPTGRTDTQYF
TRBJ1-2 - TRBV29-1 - TGCAGCGTTGAACCCGTCCAGGCCGGAGGCGGCTACACCTTC CSVEPVQAGGGYTF
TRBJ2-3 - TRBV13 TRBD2 TGTGCCAGCAGTCCCCCAGCGGGGGAGGTTACAGATACGCAGTATTTT CASSPPAGEVTDTQYF
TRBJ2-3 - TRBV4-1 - TGCGCCAGCAGCCAAGATCCCCCGGAACGGGAGAGGCCAGATACGCAGTATTTT CASSQDPPERERPDTQYF
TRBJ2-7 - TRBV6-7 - TGTGCCAGCAGTTACAGAACAGGGCTAGGTCGGATACTTAGCTCCTACGAGCAGTACTTC CASSYRTGLGRILSSYEQYF
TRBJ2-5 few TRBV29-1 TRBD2 TGCAGCGTTGAAGATGGGAGGGGAGTGTACCAAGAGACCCAGTACTTC CSVEDGRGVYQETQYF
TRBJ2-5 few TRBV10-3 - TGTGCCATCAGTGATTCGAAACTCTACCAAGAGACCCAGTACTTC CAISDSKLYQETQYF
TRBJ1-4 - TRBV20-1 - TGCAGGGCTAGGGGAGGGGCTGGAGTCATAGCCATTGGCGAAAAACTGTTTTTT CRARGGAGVIAIGEKLFF
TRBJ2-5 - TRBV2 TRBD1 TGTGCCACCAAACCTATGGGGACAGGACCTCAAGAGACCCAGTACTTC CATKPMGTGPQETQYF
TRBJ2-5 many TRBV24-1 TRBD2 TGTGCCACCAGTGATTCGAAGGCGGGGGTTGAGACCCAGTACTTC CATSDSKAGVETQYF
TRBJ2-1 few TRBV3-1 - TGTGCCAGCCGTTTTGCGGGAACGAACAATGAGCAGTTCTTC CASRFAGTNNEQFF
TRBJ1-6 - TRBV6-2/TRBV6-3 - TGTGCCAGCAGATTTCAGGGCCCTGCTTCACCCCTCCACTTT CASRFQGPASPLHF
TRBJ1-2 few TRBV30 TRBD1 TGTGCCTGGAGTGTAAACAGGGGAAACTATGGCTACACCTTC CAWSVNRGNYGYTF
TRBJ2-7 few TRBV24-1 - TGTGCCACCCGGATTCACAGGGAGTACGAGCAGTACTTC CATRIHREYEQYF
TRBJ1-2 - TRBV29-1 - TGCAGCGTTGATCGGACATCCCAATATGGCTACACCTTC CSVDRTSQYGYTF
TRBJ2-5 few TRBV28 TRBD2 TGTGCCAGCAGTTTGGCTAGCGGGAGAAACCTTCGTGAGCAGTACTTC CASSLASGRNLREQYF
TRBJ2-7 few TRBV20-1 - TGCAGTACCCGGGCCCTAGAACCCTACGAGCAGTACTTC CSTRALEPYEQYF
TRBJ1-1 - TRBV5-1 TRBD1 TGCGCCAGCAGCCCCCTTAGCGGGTTCCTGACAGGGGGGAACACTGAAGCTTTCTTT CASSPLSGFLTGGNTEAFF
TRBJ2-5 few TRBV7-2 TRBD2 TGTGCCAGCAGCATCCAAAGCGGGGGGGCCGGAGAGACCCAGTACTTC CASSIQSGGAGETQYF
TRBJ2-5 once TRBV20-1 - TGCAGTGCTGGTGTAGAAGAGACCCAGTACTTC CSAGVEETQYF
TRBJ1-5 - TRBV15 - TGTGCCACCAGACCCTGGGGGAATCAGCCCCAGCATTTT CATRPWGNQPQHF
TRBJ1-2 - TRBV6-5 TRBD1 TGTGCCAGCAGCCGGGACAGGGTCGGCCTCAACTATGGCTACACCTTC CASSRDRVGLNYGYTF
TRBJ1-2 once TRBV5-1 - TGCGCCAGCAGCAACCCTTGGGCGGGACGGGATGGCTACACCTTC CASSNPWAGRDGYTF
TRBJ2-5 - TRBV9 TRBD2 TGTGCCAGCAGCGTAGGTGGTAGCGGGAGTGGAGAGACCCAGTACTTC CASSVGGSGSGETQYF
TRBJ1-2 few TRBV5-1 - TGCGCCAGCAGCCCCCAAACAGGGAGATTAGACTATGGCTACACCTTC CASSPQTGRLDYGYTF
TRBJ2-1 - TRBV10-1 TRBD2 TGCGCCAGCAGTGAGCCGGGACTAGCGGGGCACAATGAGCAGTTCTTC CASSEPGLAGHNEQFF
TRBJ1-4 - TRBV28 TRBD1 TGTGCCAGCAGCAGACAGGGGGGTACTAATGAAAAACTGTTTTTT CASSRQGGTNEKLFF
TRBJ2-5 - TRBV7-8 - TGTGCCAGCAGCCCCGAGGCCCAAGAGACCCAGTACTTC CASSPEAQETQYF
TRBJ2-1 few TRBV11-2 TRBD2 TGTGCCAGCAGCAAACAATCAGCGACTAGCGGAATTAACAATGAGCAGTTCTTC CASSKQSATSGINNEQFF
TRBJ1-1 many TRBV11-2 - TGTGCCAGCAGCCCCGCGGGAGGCTCAAGATCCGAAGCTTTCTTT CASSPAGGSRSEAFF
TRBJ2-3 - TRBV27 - TGTGCCAGCAGTGGATATGAGGGAGATACGCAGTATTTT CASSGYEGDTQYF
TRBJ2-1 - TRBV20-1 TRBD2 TGCAGTGTTGAGAGACTAGCGGGGGATTCGTACAATGAGCAGTTCTTC CSVERLAGDSYNEQFF
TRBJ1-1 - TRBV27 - TGTGCCAGCAAGGCTTTTGATGAAGCTTTCTTT CASKAFDEAFF
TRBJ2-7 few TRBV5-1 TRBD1 TGCGCCAGCAGCTTGGAACCGGGACAGTTCTACGAGCAGTACTTC CASSLEPGQFYEQYF
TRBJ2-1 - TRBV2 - TGTGCCAGCAGTGATTTGGCAGCCTCCTACAATGAGCAGTTCTTC CASSDLAASYNEQFF
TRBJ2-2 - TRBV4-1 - TGCGCCAGCAGCCCGACAGGTGGAGATACCGGGGAGCTGTTTTTT CASSPTGGDTGELFF
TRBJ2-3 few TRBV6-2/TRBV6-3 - TGTGCCAGCAGTTACTCGACCCTTGGTTCGGGGCAGTATTTT CASSYSTLGSGQYF